This T cell receptor beta chain was obtained from a study of T cell responses to AZD1222 COVID-19 vaccine. TCRdb's table, derived via immunoSEQ multiplex PCR, lists solely in-frame clones and lacks some. This sample has about 150,000 clones, with roughly nine tenths found just once. Study-wide findings and caveats: Targeting of unmutated variant regions was reportedly seen in nearly half of spike-specific TCRs. Repertoire collection took place solely once the T cell response had peaked.

In regard to this clone: Antigen specificity is unknown.

Losses at the gene ends were 4 bases for V and 3 bases for J; bases not matched to a gene: 11. The CDR3 is 16 amino acids. CDR1 MGHRA and CDR2 YSYEKL come from the germline V gene. This sample comprised peripheral blood, obtained 28 days after the second AZD1222 dose. The V call is TRBV4-1, the J call TRBJ2-5; 7 bases align to TRBD2. The sequence was collected from an adult who received the AZD1222 COVID-19 vaccine. The chain's CDR3 is CASSPLGGTVKETQYF. In DNA form, the CDR3 reads TGCGCCAGCAGCCCTTTGGGGGGGACGGTAAAAGAGACCCAGTACTTC.